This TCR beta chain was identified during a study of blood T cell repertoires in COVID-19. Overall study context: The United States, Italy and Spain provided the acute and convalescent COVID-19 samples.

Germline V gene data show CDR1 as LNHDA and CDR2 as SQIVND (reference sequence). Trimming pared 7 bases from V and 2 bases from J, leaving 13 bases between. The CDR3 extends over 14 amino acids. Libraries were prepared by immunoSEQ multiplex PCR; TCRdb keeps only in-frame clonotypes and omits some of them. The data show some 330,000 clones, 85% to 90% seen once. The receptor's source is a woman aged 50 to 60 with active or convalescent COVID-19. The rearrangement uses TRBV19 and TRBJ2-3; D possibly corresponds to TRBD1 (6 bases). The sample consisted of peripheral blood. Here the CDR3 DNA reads TGTGCCAGTAACTCCAGGGGTGACACAGATACGCAGTATTTT. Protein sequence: CASNSRGDTDTQYF. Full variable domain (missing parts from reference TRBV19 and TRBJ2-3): DGGITQSPKYLFRKEGQNVTLSCEQNLNHDAMYWYRQDPGQGLRLIYYSQIVNDFQKGDIAEGYSVSREKKESFPLTVTSAQKNPTAFYLCASNSRGDTDTQYFGPGTRLTVL.